The 22 T cell receptor beta chains presented below share a single source sample, sequenced in a study of beta chain features in type 1 diabetes. No cognate antigen is known for these TCRs. Reverse transcription of all isolated RNA meant that expressed TCRB transcripts were sequenced. The repertoire was sequenced with immunoSEQ multiplex PCR; TCRdb's copy has only in-frame clones and lacks some. The repertoire holds 600,000 to 700,000 clones, with 9.5% to 15% as singletons. Study findings and constraints: Moderate but significant shortening of TCRB CDR3s was recorded in all four CD4+ subsets from Type 1 diabetes patients.

The specimen sequenced was naive CD4+ T cells from blood. All receptors come from a young man with type 1 diabetes.

This clone was counted only a few times. The chain employs TRBV7-9 and TRBJ2-5, with D possibly called TRBD1 or TRBD2 (5 bases each). Germline assignment: CDR1 SEHNR and CDR2 FQNEAQ (reference sequence). The CDR3 consists of 16 residues. V lost 2 bases and J 5 bases, leaving 18 bases between the germline ends. CDR3 amino acids: CASSLFQGAGFETQYF. CDR3 DNA: TGTGCCAGCAGCTTATTCCAGGGAGCAGGGTTTGAGACCCAGTACTTC. The variable domain in full, with the rest retrieved from reference TRBV7-9 and TRBJ2-5, is DTGVSQNPRHKITKRGQNVTFRCDPISEHNRLYWYRQTLGQGPEFLTYFQNEAQLEKSRLLSDRFSAERPKGSFSTLEIQRTEQGDSAMYLCASSLFQGAGFETQYFGPGTRLLVL.

This chain joins TRBV2 and TRBJ1-2; the D gene is possibly TRBD1 (6 bases). V lost 3 bases and J lost 0, with 14 bases in between. CDR1 and CDR2 (germline): SNHLY, FYNNEI. This CDR3 contains 16 residues. In nucleotides, the CDR3 is TGTGCCAGCAGTGATGGGGGGCTTAAAGCTAACTATGGCTACACCTTC. Translation gives CASSDGGLKANYGYTF.

This rearrangement joins TRBV30 to TRBJ2-5; no firm D call. CDR3 size: 11 residues. Germline loops: CDR1 GTSNPN, CDR2 SVGIG (reference sequence). V was trimmed by 4 bases and J by 5 bases, leaving 8 bases between them. DNA of the CDR3: TGTGCCTGGAAAGCTGGGGAGACCCAGTACTTC. Its translation: CAWKAGETQYF. Full variable domain (remainder filled in from reference TRBV30 and TRBJ2-5): SQTIHQWPATLVQPVGSPLSLECTVEGTSNPNLYWYRQAAGRGLQLLFYSVGIGQISSEVPQNLSASRPQDRQFILSSKKLLLSDSGFYLCAWKAGETQYFGPGTRLLVL.

This chain joins TRBV12-5 and TRBJ2-3; D gene ambiguous. This CDR3 contains 14 residues. V lost 1 base and J lost 3, with 8 bases in between. Per germline, CDR1 LGHNT and CDR2 FRNRAP. CDR3 bases: TGTGCTAGTGGTTTGGCCCAGGAGACAGATACGCAGTATTTT. As protein: CASGLAQETDTQYF.

This clone was recorded a few times. The chain has TRBV27 and TRBJ1-1; D gene unclear. V was pared by 3 bases and J by 0 bases, with 5 bases between. The germline V gene encodes CDR1 MNHEY and CDR2 SMNVEV (reference sequence). The CDR3 consists of 13 residues. CDR3 sequence: CASSFNMNTEAFF. The CDR3 DNA follows: TGTGCCAGCAGTTTTAACATGAACACTGAAGCTTTCTTT.

The chain couples TRBV5-1 to TRBJ2-5; perhaps TRBD2 as D (5 bases). The CDR3 spans 14 residues. Germline V gene lookup returns CDR1 SGHRS and CDR2 YFSETQ. V lost 2 bases, J lost 5 bases, and 13 bases lay in between. The CDR3 nucleotides read TGCGCCAGCAGCTTTGGAGCGGTGTACGAGACCCAGTACTTC. Translating gives CASSFGAVYETQYF.

The chain recombines TRBV5-6 with TRBJ2-1, with a weak D call TRBD2 (6 bases). With 4 bases removed from V and 7 bases from J, the gap between germline ends came to 21 bases. Germline CDR1 reads SGHDT; CDR2 reads YYEEEE. The CDR3 is 16 residues long. The CDR3 nucleotides read TGTGCCAGCAGCGGAACCCGAACGGGGGTGTGGAATGAGCAGTTCTTC. Its protein product is CASSGTRTGVWNEQFF.

This chain uses TRBV25-1 with TRBJ1-1, with no clear D. Germline-derived CDR1 and CDR2 are MGHDK and SYGVNS. Deletions cut 4 bases from V and 8 bases from J, with 11 bases between. This CDR3 contains 12 residues. The CDR3 DNA reads as TGTGCCAGCAGTGGCCCCTTCGGGGAAGCTTTCTTT. Translation: CASSGPFGEAFF.

This clone showed up just a few times. The V and J genes are TRBV10-3 and TRBJ2-7, with TRBD1 matching over 7 bases. CDR1 is ENHRY and CDR2 is SYGVKD in the germline V gene. CDR3 size: 13 residues. The V and J ends lost 2 bases and 5 bases, in that order; junction bases with no gene match: 3. Written as DNA, the CDR3 is TGTGCCATCAGTGAGATACAGGGGAACGAGCAGTACTTC. Amino acid sequence: CAISEIQGNEQYF.

The V gene is TRBV11-2, the J gene TRBJ1-2; no clear D gene. Deletions cut 0 bases from V and 4 bases from J, with 12 bases between. CDR3 length equals 15 residues. CDR1 is SGHAT and CDR2 is FQNNGV in the germline V gene. The CDR3 DNA follows: TGTGCCAGCAGCTTAGATGTCCGGCTGGGCTATGGCTACACCTTC. Its protein product is CASSLDVRLGYGYTF.

This chain joins TRBV7-2 and TRBJ1-2; TRBD1 aligns across 10 bases. Trimming removed 4 bases from V and 7 bases from J; junction bases left unmatched: 9. The CDR3 has 15 residues. Germline CDR1 and CDR2: SGHTA and FQGNSA. This chain's CDR3 is CASSSPPTGGSGYTF. CDR3 bases: TGTGCCAGCAGCTCCCCCCCGACAGGGGGCAGTGGCTACACCTTC.

The rearrangement uses TRBV7-9 and TRBJ1-6; no reliable D call. The CDR3 has 13 amino acids. Germline CDR1 reads SEHNR; CDR2 reads FQNEAQ (reference sequence). V was clipped by 2 bases and J by 13 bases, with 12 bases between them. This CDR3 is CASSLISESPLHF. For the CDR3, the DNA is TGTGCCAGCAGCTTAATTTCGGAGTCTCCCCTCCACTTT.

This clone was seen a few times. The chain uses TRBV9 and TRBJ1-6; no firm D call. The CDR3 runs 14 residues. With 4 bases removed from V and 4 bases from J, the gap between germline ends came to 9 bases. CDR1 and CDR2 from the germline V gene are SGDLS and YYNGEE. DNA for the CDR3: TGTGCCAGCAGCCCCGGACGGTATAATTCACCCCTCCACTTT. Protein product: CASSPGRYNSPLHF.

This clone was counted once. The rearrangement joins TRBV9 to TRBJ2-5; D may be TRBD2 (6 bases). Germline CDR1 SGDLS, CDR2 YYNGEE. The germline V and J ends were trimmed by 5 bases and 1 base, with 12 bases remaining between them. The CDR3 loop spans 14 amino acids. CDR3 loop: CASRPGTSQETQYF. The CDR3 bases are TGTGCCAGCAGGCCTGGGACTTCCCAAGAGACCCAGTACTTC.

This chain joins TRBV14 and TRBJ2-3; D is perhaps TRBD1 (5 bases). Germline V gene sequence: CDR1 SGHDN, CDR2 FVKESK. The CDR3 runs to 16 residues. The V and J ends lost 3 bases and 2 bases respectively, with 15 bases between them. As DNA, the CDR3 is TGTGCCAGCAGCCATATTAGTCGCAGGGCCACAGATACGCAGTATTTT. Protein: CASSHISRRATDTQYF.

This clone appeared a few times. The chain couples TRBV27 to TRBJ2-1, with unresolved D. There are 14 residues in the CDR3. Per germline, CDR1 MNHEY and CDR2 SMNVEV (reference sequence). V was clipped by 4 bases and J by 3 bases, with 10 bases between them. The DNA for the CDR3 is TGTGCCAGCAGTTCTCTTCTCCTCTACAATGAGCAGTTCTTC. It encodes CASSSLLLYNEQFF.

The chain has TRBV5-6 and TRBJ2-2, with D tentatively TRBD1 (6 bases). The germline V and J ends were trimmed by 5 bases and 4 bases, with 12 bases remaining between them. The CDR3 covers 14 residues. CDR1 is SGHDT and CDR2 is YYEEEE in the germline V gene. The CDR3, as DNA: TGTGCCAGCAGTCTGGGGGCAGTCACCGGGGAGCTGTTTTTT. It encodes CASSLGAVTGELFF. The variable domain in full, with the rest retrieved from reference TRBV5-6 and TRBJ2-2, is DAGVTQSPTHLIKTRGQQVTLRCSPKSGHDTVSWYQQALGQGPQFIFQYYEEEERQRGNFPDRFSGHQFPNYSSELNVNALLLGDSALYLCASSLGAVTGELFFGEGSRLTVL.

DNA of the CDR3: TGTGCCAGCAGCTTAGACTATGGGGCATCCTCGGCAGATACGCAGTATTTT. It yields the protein CASSLDYGASSADTQYF. V usage is TRBV11-2 and J usage is TRBJ2-3; a possible D gene is TRBD1 (5 bases). The CDR3 runs to 17 residues. V lost 0 bases and J 4 bases, leaving 17 bases between the germline ends. Germline lookup yields CDR1 SGHAT and CDR2 FQNNGV.

The genes are TRBV5-4 and TRBJ1-5; 8 bases map to TRBD1. The V gene end was trimmed by 4 bases and the J gene end by 6 bases; junction bases not matched to a gene: 12. This CDR3 comprises 16 residues. Germline loops: CDR1 SGHNT, CDR2 YYREEE (reference sequence). The CDR3 loop is CASSLGGQGAGQPQHF. CDR3 in DNA: TGTGCCAGCAGCCTCGGTGGGCAGGGGGCAGGTCAGCCCCAGCATTTT. Combining the CDR3 with reference TRBV5-4 and TRBJ1-5 gives the whole variable domain ETGVTQSPTHLIKTRGQQVTLRCSSQSGHNTVSWYQQALGQGPQFIFQYYREEENGRGNFPPRFSGLQFPNYSSELNVNALELDDSALYLCASSLGGQGAGQPQHFGDGTRLSIL.

This clone has only one observation. This chain links TRBV18 with TRBJ1-5; possibly TRBD1 for D (5 bases). This CDR3 has 15 amino acids. Germline V gene sequence: CDR1 KGHSH, CDR2 LQKENI. The V and J ends lost 0 bases and 2 bases respectively, with 8 bases between them. This chain's CDR3 is CASSPPGVGNQPQHF. DNA for the CDR3: TGTGCCAGCTCACCACCGGGGGTTGGCAATCAGCCCCAGCATTTT.

The chain carries TRBV9 and TRBJ1-2, with D perhaps matching TRBD1 (5 bases). The V end was cut by 3 bases, the J end by 4 bases, with 16 bases between. The CDR3 extends over 15 amino acids. The germline gives CDR1 SGDLS, CDR2 YYNGEE. The CDR3 spells CASSAGTSASYGYTF. CDR3 sequence (DNA): TGTGCCAGCAGCGCAGGGACCTCAGCCTCCTATGGCTACACCTTC.

The J gene is TRBJ2-1, the V gene TRBV2; maybe TRBD2 (5 bases). This CDR3 has 13 residues. Germline loops: CDR1 SNHLY, CDR2 FYNNEI. V lost 0 bases and J 15 bases, leaving 15 bases between the germline ends. The CDR3 is CASSEAEASEGFF. CDR3 coding DNA: TGTGCCAGCAGTGAAGCGGAGGCATCCGAAGGGTTCTTC. Full variable domain (missing parts from reference TRBV2 and TRBJ2-1): EPEVTQTPSHQVTQMGQEVILRCVPISNHLYFYWYRQILGQKVEFLVSFYNNEISEKSEIFDDQFSVERPDGSNFTLKIRSTKLEDSAMYFCASSEAEASEGFFGPGTRLTVL.